This is a list of T cell receptor beta chains from one sample in a study of cytomegalovirus exposure and HLA in healthy donors. Assay: immunoSEQ multiplex PCR; the TCRdb copy retains only in-frame clones and omits some. The table lists some 85,000 clones, about 81% of them singletons. The material sequenced was PBMCs. Receptors originate from a man aged 18 to 29 in good health and CMV-seronegative. Both conserved end residues are part of each CDR3. A D gene is named only where the DNA matches it firmly. Rows may omit the clone size; those that give it use once, few, many or a size class.

d_call	j_call	clone_size	cdr3_length	v_call	cdr3_aa	cdr3_nt
-	TRBJ2-5	-	11	TRBV6-5	CAGIACETQYF	TGTGCCGGAATAGCGTGCGAGACCCAGTACTTC
TRBD1	TRBJ1-4	-	14	TRBV7-8	CASSLATGREKLFF	TGTGCCAGCAGCCTCGCGACAGGGCGAGAAAAACTGTTTTTT
-	TRBJ1-2	-	13	TRBV4-1	CASSQAEGYGYTF	TGCGCCAGCAGCCAAGCGGAGGGGTATGGCTACACCTTC
-	TRBJ2-7	-	12	TRBV6-1	CASGSGAYEQYF	TGTGCCAGCGGTTCCGGGGCCTACGAGCAGTACTTC
TRBD1	TRBJ1-1	once	12	TRBV29-1	CRGGQSYAEAFF	TGCAGGGGGGGACAGTCTTATGCTGAAGCTTTCTTT
-	TRBJ1-1	-	16	TRBV5-1	CASSLESRGGNTEAFF	TGCGCCAGCAGCTTGGAAAGCCGGGGGGGAAACACTGAAGCTTTCTTT
TRBD1	TRBJ1-5	-	13	TRBV27	CASRTGVNQPQHF	TGTGCCAGTCGGACAGGGGTCAATCAGCCCCAGCATTTT
-	TRBJ1-5	-	14	TRBV5-5	CASSLDPGNQPQHF	TGTGCCAGCAGCTTGGATCCCGGGAATCAGCCCCAGCATTTT
-	TRBJ1-4	-	15	TRBV16	CASSLLFATNEKLFF	TGTGCCAGCAGCCTACTTTTTGCAACTAATGAAAAACTGTTTTTT
-	TRBJ1-5	-	10	TRBV30	CAWTDQPQHF	TGTGCCTGGACCGATCAGCCCCAGCATTTT
-	TRBJ1-5	-	16	TRBV7-9	CASSLFPPVSNQPQHF	TGTGCCAGCAGCTTATTCCCTCCCGTAAGCAATCAGCCCCAGCATTTT
-	TRBJ2-7	-	15	TRBV7-6	CASSLESPSSYEQYF	TGTGCCAGCAGCTTAGAATCCCCGAGCTCCTACGAGCAGTACTTC
-	TRBJ1-2	-	14	TRBV29-1	CSVEGGGRDYGYTF	TGCAGCGTTGAAGGAGGTGGGCGGGACTATGGCTACACCTTC
-	TRBJ2-2	-	13	TRBV4-1	CASSPSPTGELFF	TGCGCCAGCAGCCCGAGCCCCACCGGGGAGCTGTTTTTT